This T cell receptor beta chain was sequenced in a study of CD8+CD57+ T cells in acquired aplastic anemia. Study-wide findings and caveats: Patients and controls had in common some 30 CD8+ CDR3 sequences. Statistical testing detected no significant gap in CD8+ Simpson's diversity between patients and controls.

With respect to this clonotype: Its antigen is still unknown.

For sequencing, patients were chosen who had shown expansion of CD8+CD57+ cells by flow cytometry. Acquired aplastic anemia of severe grade affected all patients. The blood sampling took place in patients who had so far received no therapy. V was pared by 0 bases and J by 6 bases, with 4 bases of the junction left unmatched. The CDR3 length is 14 residues. The V gene's germline CDR1 is SGHDN and CDR2 FVKESK. According to the study, genomic DNA was the template for TCR beta VDJ and CDR3 profiling. TCRdb independently ran MiXCR on the reads; one entry per CDR3 protein. The data show approximately 80,000 distinct CDR3 sequences, about 70% seen once.

The material sequenced was sorted CD4+, CD8+, or CD8+CD57+ T cells (not recorded which) from PBMCs. The chain links TRBV14 to TRBJ2-7, with TRBD2 identical over 8 bases. The receptor comes from a human donor with aplastic anemia. The CDR3 DNA follows: TGTGCCAGCAGCCAAGAGGCGCGGGGGGCCGAGCAGTACTTC. This sequence encodes CASSQEARGAEQYF. The complete variable domain, with remaining parts taken from reference TRBV14 and TRBJ2-7, reads EAGVTQFPSHSVIEKGQTVTLRCDPISGHDNLYWYRRVMGKEIKFLLHFVKESKQDESGMPNNRFLAERTGGTYSTLKVQPAELEDSGVYFCASSQEARGAEQYFGPGTRLTVT.